Included here is one TCR beta chain sequence, with context. Its specificity is unknown. Profiling relied on immunoSEQ multiplex PCR, and the TCRdb table lists in-frame clones only, not all of them. Of around 140,000 clones in the sample, 75% to 90% were seen once. This entry is derived from a study of T cell responses to AZD1222 COVID-19 vaccine. Study information: Second-dose timings of about 4 or about 12 weeks were pooled. General observations from the study: Baseline seropositivity occurred in only 5 to 7 AZD1222 recipients. Mostly white British, mostly female donors; authors suggested clonal diversity may be underestimated. Dominant CD4 TCR responses targeted spike regions 160-218 and 743-854.

The CDR3 consists of 14 residues. V lost 9 bases, J lost 6 bases, and 13 bases stayed unmatched. CDR1 and CDR2 from the germline V gene are SGHNT and YYREEE (reference sequence). V is TRBV5-4 and J is TRBJ2-7; 9 nucleotides match TRBD2. This clonotype was obtained from an adult in good health. Sequencing used peripheral blood, obtained on day 0 of AZD1222 vaccination. CDR3 region: CATRAAGGPVEQYF. Written as DNA, the CDR3 is TGTGCCACCAGGGCTGCGGGAGGGCCCGTCGAGCAGTACTTC.